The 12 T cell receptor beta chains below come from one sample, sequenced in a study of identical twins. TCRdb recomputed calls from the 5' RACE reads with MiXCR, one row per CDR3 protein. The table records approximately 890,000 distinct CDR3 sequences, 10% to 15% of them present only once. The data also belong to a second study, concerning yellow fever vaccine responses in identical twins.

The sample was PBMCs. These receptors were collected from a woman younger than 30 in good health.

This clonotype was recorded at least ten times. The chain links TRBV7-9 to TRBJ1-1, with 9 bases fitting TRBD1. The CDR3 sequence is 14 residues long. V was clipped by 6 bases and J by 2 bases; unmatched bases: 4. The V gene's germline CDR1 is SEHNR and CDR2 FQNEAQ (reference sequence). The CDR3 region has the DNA TGTGCCAGCAGTTCCACAGGGGGCAACACTGAAGCTTTCTTT. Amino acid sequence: CASSSTGGNTEAFF.

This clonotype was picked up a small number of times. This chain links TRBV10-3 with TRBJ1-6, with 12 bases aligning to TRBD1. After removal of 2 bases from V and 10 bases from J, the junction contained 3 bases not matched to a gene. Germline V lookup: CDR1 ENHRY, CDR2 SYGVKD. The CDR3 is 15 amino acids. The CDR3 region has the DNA TGTGCCATCAGTGAGAGGGACAGGGGGCAATCACCCCTCCACTTT. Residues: CAISERDRGQSPLHF.

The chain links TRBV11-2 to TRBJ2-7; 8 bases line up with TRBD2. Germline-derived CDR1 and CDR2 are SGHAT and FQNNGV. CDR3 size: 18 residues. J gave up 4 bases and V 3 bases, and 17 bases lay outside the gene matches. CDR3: CASSLEPLAGGGSYEQYF. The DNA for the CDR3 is TGTGCCAGCAGCTTGGAGCCCCTTGCGGGAGGTGGGTCGTACGAGCAGTACTTC. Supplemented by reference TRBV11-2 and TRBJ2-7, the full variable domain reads EAGVAQSPRYKIIEKRQSVAFWCNPISGHATLYWYQQILGQGPKLLIQFQNNGVVDDSQLPKDRFSAERLKGVDSTLKIQPAKLEDSAVYLCASSLEPLAGGGSYEQYFGPGTRLTVT.

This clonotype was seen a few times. CDR3 DNA sequence: TGTGCCAGCAGTGACAGGGGTAGAGAAAAACTGTTTTTT. Its protein product is CASSDRGREKLFF. The V gene is TRBV28, the J gene TRBJ1-4; 8 bases match TRBD1. The CDR3 contains 13 residues. The trim removed 5 bases at V and 8 bases at J, leaving 4 bases unmatched. The germline V gene encodes CDR1 MDHEN and CDR2 SYDVKM.

The CDR3 coding sequence is TGTGCCAGCAGTCCGGCCAGGGGACCCCGATCTAACTATGGCTACACCTTC. This gives the protein CASSPARGPRSNYGYTF. V and J are TRBV28 and TRBJ1-2; D possibly corresponds to TRBD1 (6 bases). Germline V gene data show CDR1 as MDHEN and CDR2 as SYDVKM. The CDR3 length is 17 residues. V lost 5 bases, J lost 0 bases, and 19 bases lay in between.

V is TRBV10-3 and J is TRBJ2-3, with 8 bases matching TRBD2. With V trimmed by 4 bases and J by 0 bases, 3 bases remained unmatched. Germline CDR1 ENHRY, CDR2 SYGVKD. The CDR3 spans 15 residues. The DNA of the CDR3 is TGTGCCATCAGTGGTGGACTAGCCAGCACAGATACGCAGTATTTT. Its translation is CAISGGLASTDTQYF.

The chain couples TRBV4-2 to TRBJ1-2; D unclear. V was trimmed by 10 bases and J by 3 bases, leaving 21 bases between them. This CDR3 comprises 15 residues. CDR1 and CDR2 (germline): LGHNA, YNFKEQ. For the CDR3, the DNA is TGTGCCATGGGCCCCGGGCTCCTCTGCTACTATGGCTACACCTTC. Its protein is CAMGPGLLCYYGYTF.

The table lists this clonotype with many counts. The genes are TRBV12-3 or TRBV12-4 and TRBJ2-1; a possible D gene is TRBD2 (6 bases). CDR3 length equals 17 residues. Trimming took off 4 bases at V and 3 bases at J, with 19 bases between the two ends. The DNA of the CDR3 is TGTGCCAGCAGTTCCATGAGCACTAGCAACAACTACAATGAGCAGTTCTTC. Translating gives CASSSMSTSNNYNEQFF.

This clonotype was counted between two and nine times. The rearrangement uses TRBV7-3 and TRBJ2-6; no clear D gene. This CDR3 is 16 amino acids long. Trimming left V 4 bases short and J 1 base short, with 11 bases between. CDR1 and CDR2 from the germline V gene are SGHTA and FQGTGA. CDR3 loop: CASSSSYGSGANVLTF. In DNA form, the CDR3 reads TGTGCCAGCAGCTCAAGTTACGGTTCTGGGGCCAACGTCCTGACTTTC.

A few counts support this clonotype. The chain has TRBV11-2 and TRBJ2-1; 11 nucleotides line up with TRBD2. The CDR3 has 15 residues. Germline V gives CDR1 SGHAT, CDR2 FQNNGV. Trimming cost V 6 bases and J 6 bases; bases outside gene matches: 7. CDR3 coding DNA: TGTGCCAGCAGGTCCACTAGCGGGGGTTTCAATGAGCAGTTCTTC. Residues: CASRSTSGGFNEQFF.

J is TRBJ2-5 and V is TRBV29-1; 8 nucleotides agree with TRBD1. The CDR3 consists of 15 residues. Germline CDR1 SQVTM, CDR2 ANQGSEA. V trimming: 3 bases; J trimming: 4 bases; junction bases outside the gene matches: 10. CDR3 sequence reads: CSVELQDRVRETQYF. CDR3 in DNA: TGCAGCGTTGAGCTGCAGGACAGGGTGCGAGAGACCCAGTACTTC.

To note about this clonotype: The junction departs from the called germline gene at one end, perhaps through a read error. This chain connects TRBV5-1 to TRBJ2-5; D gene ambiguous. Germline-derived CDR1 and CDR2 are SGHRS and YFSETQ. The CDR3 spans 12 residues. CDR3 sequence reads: CASSLDGGPGCF. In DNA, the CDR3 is TGCGCCAGCAGCTTGGATGGCGGACCGGGTTGCTTC.